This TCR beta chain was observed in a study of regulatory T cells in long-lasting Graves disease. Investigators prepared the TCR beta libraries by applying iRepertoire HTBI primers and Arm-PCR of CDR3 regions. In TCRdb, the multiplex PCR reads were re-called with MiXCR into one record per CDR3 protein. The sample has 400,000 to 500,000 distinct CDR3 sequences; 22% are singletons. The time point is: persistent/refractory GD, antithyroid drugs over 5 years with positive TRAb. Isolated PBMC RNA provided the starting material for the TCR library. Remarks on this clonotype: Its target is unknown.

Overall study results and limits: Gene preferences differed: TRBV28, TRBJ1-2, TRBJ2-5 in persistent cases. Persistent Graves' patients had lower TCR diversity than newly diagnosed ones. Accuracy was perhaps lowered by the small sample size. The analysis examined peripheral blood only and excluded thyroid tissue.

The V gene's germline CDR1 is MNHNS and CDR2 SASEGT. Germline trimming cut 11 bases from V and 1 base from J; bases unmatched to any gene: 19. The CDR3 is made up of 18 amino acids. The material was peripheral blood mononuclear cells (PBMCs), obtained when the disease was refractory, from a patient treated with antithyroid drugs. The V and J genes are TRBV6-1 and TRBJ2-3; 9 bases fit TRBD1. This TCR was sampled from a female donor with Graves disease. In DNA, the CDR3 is TGTGCCCCCGATGAGGGACAGGGAAACACCCGGCGCACAGATACGCAGTATTTT. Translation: CAPDEGQGNTRRTDTQYF.